Listed here is a single T cell receptor beta chain. This specimen comes from a study of blood T cell repertoires in COVID-19. Produced via immunoSEQ multiplex PCR; TCRdb's table is partial and in-frame only. The profile shows 200,000 or so clones, approximately 83% of them singletons. The CDR3 loop spans 17 amino acids. The J segment lost 5 bases and the V segment lost 3 bases, leaving 8 bases of the junction unmatched. Germline V lookup: CDR1 MGHRA, CDR2 YSYEKL. The sequencing input was PBMCs or T cells enriched from blood (not recorded which). The sequence derives from a woman between 40 and 50 years old with acute COVID-19. This sequence joins TRBV4-1 and TRBJ2-3, with 13 bases that match TRBD2. DNA of the CDR3: TGCGCCAGCAGCCACGCGAGACTAGCGGGAGGCATAGATACGCAGTATTTT. Protein product: CASSHARLAGGIDTQYF.